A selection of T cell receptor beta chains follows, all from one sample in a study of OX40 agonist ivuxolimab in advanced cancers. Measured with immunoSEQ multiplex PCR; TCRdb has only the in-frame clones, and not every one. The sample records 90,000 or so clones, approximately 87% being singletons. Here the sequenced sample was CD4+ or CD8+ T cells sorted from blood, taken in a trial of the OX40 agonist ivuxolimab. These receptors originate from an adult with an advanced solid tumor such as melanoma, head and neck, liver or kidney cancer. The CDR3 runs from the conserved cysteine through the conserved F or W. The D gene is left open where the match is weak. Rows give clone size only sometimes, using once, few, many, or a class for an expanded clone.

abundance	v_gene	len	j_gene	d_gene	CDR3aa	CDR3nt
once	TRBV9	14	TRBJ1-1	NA	CASSVEGRNTEAFF	TGTGCCAGCAGCGTAGAGGGACGGAACACTGAAGCTTTCTTT
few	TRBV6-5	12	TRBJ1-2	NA	CASGTRDDGYTF	TGTGCCAGTGGTACCAGGGATGATGGCTACACCTTC
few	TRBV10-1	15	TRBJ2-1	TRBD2	CASSPSGGIGNEQFF	TGCGCCAGCAGTCCCAGCGGGGGTATCGGCAATGAGCAGTTCTTC
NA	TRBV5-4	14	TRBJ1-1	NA	CASSLEVVKDEAFF	TGTGCCAGCAGCTTGGAGGTTGTAAAGGATGAAGCTTTCTTT
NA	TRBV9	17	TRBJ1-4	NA	CASSVGSVGAINEKLFF	TGTGCCAGCAGCGTAGGATCGGTAGGGGCGATTAATGAAAAACTGTTTTTT
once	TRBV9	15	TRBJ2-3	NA	CASSVGPGGTDTQYF	TGTGCCAGCAGCGTAGGCCCGGGGGGCACAGATACGCAGTATTTT
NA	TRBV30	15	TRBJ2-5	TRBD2	CAWSVRRGGPETQYF	TGTGCCTGGAGTGTACGTCGGGGGGGGCCAGAGACCCAGTACTTC
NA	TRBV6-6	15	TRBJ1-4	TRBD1	CASSATDRGNEKLFF	TGTGCCAGCAGTGCGACCGACAGGGGTAATGAAAAACTGTTTTTT
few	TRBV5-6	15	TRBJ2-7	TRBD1	CASSLAGTGIHEQYF	TGTGCCAGCAGTTTGGCCGGGACAGGGATCCACGAGCAGTACTTC
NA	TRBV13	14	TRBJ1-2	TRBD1	CASSRTGQGSGYTF	TGTGCCAGCAGCCGCACGGGACAGGGTAGTGGCTACACCTTC
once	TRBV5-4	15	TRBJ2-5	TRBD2	CASSLTSGVSETQYF	TGTGCCAGCAGCTTGACTAGCGGCGTCTCGGAGACCCAGTACTTC
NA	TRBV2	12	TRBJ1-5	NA	CASTANETPQHF	TGTGCCAGCACTGCTAATGAGACCCCCCAGCATTTT
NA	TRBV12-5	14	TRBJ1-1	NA	CASAPEGGATEAFF	TGTGCTAGTGCCCCGGAGGGTGGGGCCACTGAAGCTTTCTTT
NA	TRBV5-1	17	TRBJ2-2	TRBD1	CASSLTGGLQNTGELFF	TGCGCCAGCAGCTTGACAGGGGGCCTCCAAAACACCGGGGAGCTGTTTTTT
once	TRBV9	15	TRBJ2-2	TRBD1	CASSVGQGHTGELFF	TGTGCCAGCAGCGTAGGACAGGGTCACACCGGGGAGCTGTTTTTT
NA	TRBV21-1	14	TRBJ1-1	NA	CASPRTDENTEAFF	TGTGCCAGCCCCCGGACGGACGAGAACACTGAAGCTTTCTTT
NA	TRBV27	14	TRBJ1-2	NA	CASSLKGGSYGYTF	TGTGCCAGCAGTTTAAAGGGCGGTAGCTATGGCTACACCTTC
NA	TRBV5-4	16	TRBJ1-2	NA	CASSLDTGGLDYGYTF	TGTGCCAGCAGCCTCGACACGGGGGGCCTCGACTATGGCTACACCTTC
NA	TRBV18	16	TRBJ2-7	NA	CASSQPGGTGTYEQYF	TGTGCCAGCTCACAACCGGGTGGGACGGGAACCTACGAGCAGTACTTC
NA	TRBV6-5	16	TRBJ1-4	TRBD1	CASSYSPTGGNEKLFF	TGTGCCAGCAGTTACTCTCCGACAGGGGGGAATGAAAAACTGTTTTTT
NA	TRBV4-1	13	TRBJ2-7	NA	CASSQDGFRGQYF	TGCGCCAGCAGCCAAGATGGGTTCAGGGGGCAGTACTTC
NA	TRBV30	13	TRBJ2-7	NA	CAWRGGTFFEQYF	TGTGCCTGGAGGGGCGGGACTTTCTTCGAGCAGTACTTC
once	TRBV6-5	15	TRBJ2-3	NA	CASSPPGGGTDTQYF	TGTGCCAGCAGCCCCCCCGGCGGAGGCACAGATACGCAGTATTTT
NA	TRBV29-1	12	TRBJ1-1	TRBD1	CSATGGYTEAFF	TGCAGCGCTACAGGGGGTTACACTGAAGCTTTCTTT
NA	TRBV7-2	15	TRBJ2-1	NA	CASSLEGVQTYEQFF	TGTGCCAGCAGCTTAGAGGGGGTCCAGACCTATGAGCAGTTCTTC
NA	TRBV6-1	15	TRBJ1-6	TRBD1	CASSLGGTGFNPLHF	TGTGCCAGCAGTCTTGGCGGGACAGGGTTTAATCCCCTCCACTTT
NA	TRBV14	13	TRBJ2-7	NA	CASSQGRSYEQYF	TGTGCCAGCAGCCAAGGAAGGTCCTACGAGCAGTACTTC
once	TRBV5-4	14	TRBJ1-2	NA	CASSADGGTYGYTF	TGTGCCAGCAGCGCCGACGGTGGGACCTATGGCTACACCTTC
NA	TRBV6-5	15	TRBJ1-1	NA	CASRKAGSTNTEAFF	TGTGCCAGCAGAAAGGCCGGGTCTACGAACACTGAAGCTTTCTTT
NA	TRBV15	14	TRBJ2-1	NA	CATKARASYNEQFF	TGTGCCACCAAGGCGCGGGCCTCCTACAATGAGCAGTTCTTC